This T cell receptor (beta chain) was observed in a study of lymphopenia after photon versus proton radiotherapy. Study results and caveats: A bigger post-nadir fall in TCR diversity correlated inversely with survival time in deceased patients. Only patients who died were analyzed for survival; proton advantage is unproven. After the lymphocyte nadir, photon-treated repertoires showed oligoclonal expansion, especially of CD8+ Temra cells. Under photons, naive T cells and diversity fell while effector/memory populations rose.

Details on this clone: Antigen unknown.

CDR1 MNHEY and CDR2 SVGAGI come from the germline V gene. The CDR3 totals 15 residues. Trimming cost V 0 bases and J 2 bases, with 10 bases left between them. Repertoires were generated with immunoSEQ multiplex PCR, while TCRdb's copy carries only in-frame clones and drops some. The sample records some 27,000 clones, 87% being singletons. The chain has TRBV6-5 and TRBJ1-1; weak D call: TRBD1 (5 bases). This receptor was obtained from a man aged 50 to 59 with gastric cancer. The material sequenced was peripheral blood, taken from a patient treated with photon-based radiotherapy. CDR3 DNA sequence: TGTGCCAGCAGTTACTCCCAGGGAAAAAACACTGAAGCTTTCTTT. This gives the protein CASSYSQGKNTEAFF.